This T cell receptor beta chain derives from a study of T cells in Graves' hyperthyroidism and ophthalmopathy. About the research overall: Before treatment of any kind, peripheral blood was taken at initial diagnosis. Whole-study results and caveats: Ophthalmopathy could be told apart from stable hyperthyroidism with a 13 V-J model.

Germline values: CDR1 MNHEY, CDR2 SMNVEV (reference sequence). After removal of 7 bases from V and 6 bases from J, the junction contained 12 bases not matched to a gene. The CDR3 sequence is 17 residues long. At least 3 on the Clinical Activity Score was recorded for ophthalmopathy patients, who also had NOSPECS grade at least 4 and duration under 3 months. Amplification of TCR beta CDR3 regions was performed using RNA transcripts as template. When the TCR CDR3 underwent first-round RT-PCR, the HTBI primer set was used. TCRdb ran MiXCR on the multiplex PCR reads and lists one entry per CDR3 protein. The sample gives over 500,000 distinct CDR3 sequences, about 16% of which show up once; approximately 32% is in the top ten. Concerning this clonotype: What it binds is unknown.

The sample taken for sequencing was blood. The source is a woman aged 25-40 years with Graves' ophthalmopathy. V usage is TRBV27 and J usage is TRBJ2-7; 16 nucleotides line up with TRBD2. CDR3: CASMGAGLAGGRLEQYF. CDR3 in DNA: TGTGCCAGCATGGGCGCGGGACTAGCGGGAGGGAGGCTCGAGCAGTACTTC.